The subject of this entry is one T cell receptor (beta chain). Its matching antigen is unknown. Sequenced material consisted of expressed TCRB transcripts (all of the isolated RNA was reverse transcribed). Generated by immunoSEQ multiplex PCR, the TCRdb table keeps only in-frame clones and is missing some. The data contain hundreds of thousands of clones, roughly 13% of them singletons. The source of the sample is a study of beta chain features in type 1 diabetes. At the level of the study: Summed over all samples, the examined sorted cells came to roughly 110 million.

Per germline, CDR1 SEHNR and CDR2 FQNEAQ (reference sequence). The V gene lost 1 base and the J gene lost 8 bases, with 13 bases spanning the gap. This CDR3 is 14 amino acids long. Study findings and constraints: The study found moderately but significantly shorter TCRB CDR3s in all four CD4+ subsets of Type 1 diabetes patients.

Material for sequencing was naive CD4+ T cells from blood. The J gene is TRBJ2-3, the V gene TRBV7-9; D is unclear. The TCR comes from a man aged 18-30 years with type 1 diabetes. CDR3 residues: CASSLVGYTGTQYF. Here the CDR3 DNA reads TGTGCCAGCAGCTTAGTGGGCTATACCGGTACGCAGTATTTT.